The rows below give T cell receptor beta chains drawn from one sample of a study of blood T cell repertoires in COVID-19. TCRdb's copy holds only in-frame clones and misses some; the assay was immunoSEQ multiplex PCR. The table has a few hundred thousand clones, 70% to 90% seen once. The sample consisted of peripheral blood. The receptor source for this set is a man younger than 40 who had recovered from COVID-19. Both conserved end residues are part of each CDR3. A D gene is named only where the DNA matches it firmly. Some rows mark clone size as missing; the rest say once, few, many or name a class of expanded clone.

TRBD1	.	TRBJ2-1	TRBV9	TGTGCCAGCAGCATCCGACAGGGGCCCCCCTCCTACAATGAGCAGTTCTTC	CASSIRQGPPSYNEQFF
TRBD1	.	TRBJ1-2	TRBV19	TGTGCCAGTAGTGTGACAGGGAGAACTCTATATGGCTACACCTTC	CASSVTGRTLYGYTF
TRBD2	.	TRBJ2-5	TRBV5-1	TGCGCCAGCAGCTTCGGAGCGGGGGGAACAGAGACCCAGTACTTC	CASSFGAGGTETQYF
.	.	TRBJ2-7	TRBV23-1	TGCGCCAGCAGTCCTGAGGCGGACAGACCTTCCTACGAGCAGTACTTC	CASSPEADRPSYEQYF
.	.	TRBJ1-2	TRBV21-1	TGTGCCAGCAGCAAACGGGTTCCGTCCAATGGCTACACCTTC	CASSKRVPSNGYTF
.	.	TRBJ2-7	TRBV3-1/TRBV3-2	TGTGCCAGCAGCCAAGGCCCAGGACAGATCGAGCAGTACTTC	CASSQGPGQIEQYF
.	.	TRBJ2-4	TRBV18	TGTGCCAGCTCACCCGACCAGGGGAGGGGAAACATTCAGTACTTC	CASSPDQGRGNIQYF
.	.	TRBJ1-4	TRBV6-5	TGTGCCAGCAGATCAGGTTTGGGAGGAGAAAAACTGTTTTTT	CASRSGLGGEKLFF
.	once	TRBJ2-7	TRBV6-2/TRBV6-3	TGTGCCAGCATCCCCCCGGGGGACCCCTACGAGCAGTACTTC	CASIPPGDPYEQYF
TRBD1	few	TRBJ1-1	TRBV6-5	TGTGCCAGCACCTTTACAGGGGGCACTGAAGCTTTCTTT	CASTFTGGTEAFF
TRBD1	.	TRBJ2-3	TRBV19	TGTGCCAGTAGTATAGGGGACAGGGTCACAGATACGCAGTATTTT	CASSIGDRVTDTQYF
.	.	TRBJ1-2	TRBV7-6	TGTGCCAGCAGCCGAAGGGACAATTCTAACTATGGCTACACCTTC	CASSRRDNSNYGYTF
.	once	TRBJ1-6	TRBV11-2	TGTGCCAGCCTTCGGGACACCCGCTCCTATAATTCACCCCTCCACTTT	CASLRDTRSYNSPLHF
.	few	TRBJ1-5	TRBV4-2	TGTGCCAGCAGCCAAGTCGAGCAATATAGCAATCAGCCCCAGCATTTT	CASSQVEQYSNQPQHF
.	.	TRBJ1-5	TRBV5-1	TGCGCCAGCAGCTTGGCCCCGAGCTATAGCAATCAGCCCCAGCATTTT	CASSLAPSYSNQPQHF
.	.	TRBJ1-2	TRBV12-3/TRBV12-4	TGTGCCAGCAGTTTGCATAGCTATGGCTACACCTTC	CASSLHSYGYTF
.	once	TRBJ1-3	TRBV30	TGTGCCTGGAGGGCAGGATTTACTGGAAACACCATATATTTT	CAWRAGFTGNTIYF
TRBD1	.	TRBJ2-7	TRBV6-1	TGTGCCAGCAGTCAAGCGGGACAGGGAGCCCACGAGCAGTACTTC	CASSQAGQGAHEQYF
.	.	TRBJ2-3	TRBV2	TGTGCCAGCAGCCGACAGGAAGATACGCAGTATTTT	CASSRQEDTQYF
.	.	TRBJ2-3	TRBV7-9	TGTGCCAGCAGCCTAAGTTCCATCCCAGATACGCAGTATTTT	CASSLSSIPDTQYF
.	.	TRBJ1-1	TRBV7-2	TGTGCCAGCAGCTTAATAGAAGCGACTGAAGCTTTCTTT	CASSLIEATEAFF
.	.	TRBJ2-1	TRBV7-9	TGTGCCAGCAGCTCCCTCCAGTTTGGGCTGGGTGAGCAGTTCTTC	CASSSLQFGLGEQFF
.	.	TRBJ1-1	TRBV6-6	TGTGCCAGCAGTTATACAGAGAACACTGAAGCTTTCTTT	CASSYTENTEAFF
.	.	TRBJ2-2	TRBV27	TGTGCCAGCAGTTTATATAGCGCTGCCACCGGGGAGCTGTTTTTT	CASSLYSAATGELFF
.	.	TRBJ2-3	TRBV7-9	TGTGCCAGCAGCTTAGCGGGGGGGCCCACAGATACGCAGTATTTT	CASSLAGGPTDTQYF
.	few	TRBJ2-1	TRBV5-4	TGTGCCAGCAGCTTCGGAGACAATGAGCAGTTCTTC	CASSFGDNEQFF
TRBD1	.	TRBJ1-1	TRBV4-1	TGCGCCAGCAGCCAGCCAGTCAGGGGGAAGAACACTGAAGCTTTCTTT	CASSQPVRGKNTEAFF
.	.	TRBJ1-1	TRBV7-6	TGTGCCAGCAGCCCGGGGTTTGAAGCTTTCTTT	CASSPGFEAFF
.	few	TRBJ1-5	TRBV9	TGTGCCAGCAGCGTAGGCCCCAGCGGTGGACCCCAGCATTTT	CASSVGPSGGPQHF
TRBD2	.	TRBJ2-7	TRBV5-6	TGTGCCAGCAGCCTACTGACTAGCGGGCTCTACGAGCAGTACTTC	CASSLLTSGLYEQYF
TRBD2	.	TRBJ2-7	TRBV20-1	TGCAGTGCTGGTGGACTAGGGGCGTACGAGCAGTACTTC	CSAGGLGAYEQYF
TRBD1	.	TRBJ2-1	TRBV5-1	TGCGCCGGCCCTCGGAGCACTCGACAGGGGGCTGATAATGAGCAGTTCTTC	CAGPRSTRQGADNEQFF
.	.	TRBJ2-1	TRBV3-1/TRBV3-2	TGTGCCAGCAGCCAAGCTTGGGGGGGGGCCAATGAGCAGTTCTTC	CASSQAWGGANEQFF
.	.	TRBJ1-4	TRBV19	TGTGCCAGTAGTCCTCCGCCGGGGACTAATGAAAAACTGTTTTTT	CASSPPPGTNEKLFF
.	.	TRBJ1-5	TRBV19	TGTGCCAGTAGTATGTCAGGGGACAATCAGCCCCAGCATTTT	CASSMSGDNQPQHF
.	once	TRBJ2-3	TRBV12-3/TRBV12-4	TGTGCCAGCAATGGGGAGTACATCGGTACGCAGTATTTT	CASNGEYIGTQYF
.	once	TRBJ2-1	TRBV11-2	TGTGCCAGCAGCCCTTGGAGCGGTAGCGACTTCAAGAATGAGCAGTTCTTC	CASSPWSGSDFKNEQFF
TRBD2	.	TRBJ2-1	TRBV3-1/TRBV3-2	TGTGCCAGCAGCCGCGGACTAGCGGGGCCGTATGAGCAGTTCTTC	CASSRGLAGPYEQFF
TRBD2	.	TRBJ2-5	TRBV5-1	TGCGCCAGCAGCACGACTAGCGGGGCTACCCAGTACTTC	CASSTTSGATQYF
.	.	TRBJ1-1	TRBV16	TGTGCCAGCAGCCAATTCGCCGGGACTGAAGCTTTCTTT	CASSQFAGTEAFF
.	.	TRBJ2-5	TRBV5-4	TGTGCCAGCAGCTTGCGATCAGGGGCAGAGACCCAGTACTTC	CASSLRSGAETQYF
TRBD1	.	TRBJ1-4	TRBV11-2	TGTGCCAGCAGCGGACAGGGTTTGACTAATGAAAAACTGTTTTTT	CASSGQGLTNEKLFF
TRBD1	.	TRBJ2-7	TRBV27	TGTGCCAGCAGTTGGGACAGGGATTTTTACGAGCAGTACTTC	CASSWDRDFYEQYF
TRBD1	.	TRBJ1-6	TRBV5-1	TGCGCCAGCAGCCGGGAAGACAGGGGTAATTACTCACCCCTCCACTTT	CASSREDRGNYSPLHF
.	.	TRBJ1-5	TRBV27	TGTGCCAGCAGTTTAAGGGGTAATAGCAATCAGCCCCAGCATTTT	CASSLRGNSNQPQHF
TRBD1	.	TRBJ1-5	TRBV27	TGTGCCAGCAGTTTATTTTTCGGGACAGGTGATTATCAGCCCCAGCATTTT	CASSLFFGTGDYQPQHF
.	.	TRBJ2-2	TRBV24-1	TGTGCCACCAGTGGTTCTCCTTCCGTGGACAGCGGCGGGGAGCTGTTTTTT	CATSGSPSVDSGGELFF
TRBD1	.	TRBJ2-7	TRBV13	TGTGCCAGCAGCTCGCGGGACAGGGACGCCTACGAGCAGTACTTC	CASSSRDRDAYEQYF
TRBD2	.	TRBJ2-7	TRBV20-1	TGCAGTGCTCGTGGCCTGACTAGCGGATTACACGAGCAGTACTTC	CSARGLTSGLHEQYF
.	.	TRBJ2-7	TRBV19	TGTGCCAGTAGTCCCCGCCCAGGGCGCCTGGGCGAGCAGTACTTC	CASSPRPGRLGEQYF
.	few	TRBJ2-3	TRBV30	TGTGCCTGGAGCCCGTCGGGGGCAGATACGCAGTATTTT	CAWSPSGADTQYF
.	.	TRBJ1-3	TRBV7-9	TGTGCCAGCAGCTTACAGGGTGCTAACACCATATATTTT	CASSLQGANTIYF
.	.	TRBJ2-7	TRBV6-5	TGTGCCAGCAGTTACCCAACAGCCTACGAGCAGTACTTC	CASSYPTAYEQYF
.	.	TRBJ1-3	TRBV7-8	TGTGCCAGCAGCTCTAGTGGGAGGGCTGGAAACACCATATATTTT	CASSSSGRAGNTIYF
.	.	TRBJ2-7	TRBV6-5	TGTGCCAGCAGTTACTCGCCAGGTATCGCCTACGAGCAGTACTTC	CASSYSPGIAYEQYF
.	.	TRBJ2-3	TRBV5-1	TGCGCCAGCAGCTTGGGGACAGCCTCAGATACGCAGTATTTT	CASSLGTASDTQYF
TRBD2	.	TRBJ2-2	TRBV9	TGTGCCAGCAGCGTTACTAGCGGGGTCCTCACCGGGGAGCTGTTTTTT	CASSVTSGVLTGELFF
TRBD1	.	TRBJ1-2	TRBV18	TGTGCCAGCTCACCAGAAGACAGGGGGAGTGGCTACACCTTC	CASSPEDRGSGYTF